This TCR beta chain was captured by sequencing in a study of sequential checkpoint blockade in melanoma. At the level of the study: Arm A got nivolumab then ipilimumab; arm B the reverse, 1:1.

The sample's treatment: randomized to nivolumab then ipilimumab (arm A) or the reverse (arm B). The repertoire was sequenced with immunoSEQ multiplex PCR; TCRdb's copy has only in-frame clones and lacks some. The sample has 17,000 or so clones, 70% seen once. Unmatched junction bases numbered 8, after V lost 3 bases and J lost 2 bases. This CDR3 is 16 amino acids long. Germline CDR1 is MGHRA and CDR2 is YSYEKL. The gene calls are TRBV4-1 and TRBJ2-7; 9 bases fit TRBD2. Here the sequenced sample was CD8+ T cells sorted from blood (inferred from file names), taken from a patient given nivolumab and ipilimumab in sequence. The TCR was taken from a human donor with melanoma. CDR3 coding DNA: TGCGCCAGCAGCCAGAGTCCGGGACTAGCTACCTACGAGCAGTACTTC. Its protein product is CASSQSPGLATYEQYF.